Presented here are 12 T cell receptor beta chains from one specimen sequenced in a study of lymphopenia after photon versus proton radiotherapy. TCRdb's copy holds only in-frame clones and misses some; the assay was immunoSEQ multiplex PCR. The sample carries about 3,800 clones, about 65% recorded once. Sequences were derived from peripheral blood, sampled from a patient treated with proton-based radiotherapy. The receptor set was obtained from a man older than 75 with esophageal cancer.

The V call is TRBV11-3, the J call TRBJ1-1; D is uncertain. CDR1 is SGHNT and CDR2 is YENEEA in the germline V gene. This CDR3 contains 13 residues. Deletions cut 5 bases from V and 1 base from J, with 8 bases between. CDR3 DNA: TGTGCCAGCAGCCTAAGCGAGAACACTGAAGCTTTCTTT. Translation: CASSLSENTEAFF.

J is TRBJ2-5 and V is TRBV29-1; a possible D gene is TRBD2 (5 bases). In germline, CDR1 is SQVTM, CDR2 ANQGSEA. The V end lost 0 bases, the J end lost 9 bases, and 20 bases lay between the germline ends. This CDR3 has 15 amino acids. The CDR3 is CSVEDKVTGLGAQYF. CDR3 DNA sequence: TGCAGCGTTGAAGATAAGGTGACCGGCCTCGGGGCCCAGTACTTC. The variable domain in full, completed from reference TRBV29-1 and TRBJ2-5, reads SAVISQKPSRDICQRGTSLTIQCQVDSQVTMMFWYRQQPGQSLTLIATANQGSEATYESGFVIDKFPISRPNLTFSTLTVSNMSPEDSSIYLCSVEDKVTGLGAQYFGPGTRLLVL.

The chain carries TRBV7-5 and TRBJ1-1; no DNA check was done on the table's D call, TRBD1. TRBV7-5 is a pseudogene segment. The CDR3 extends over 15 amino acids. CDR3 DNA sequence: TGTGCCAGCAGCTTAGATTTAACAGGGAACACTGAAGCTTTCTTT. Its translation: CASSLDLTGNTEAFF.

CDR3 nucleotides: TGCAGCGTTGAATCAGGGCGAACTAGCTCCTACGAGCAGTACTTC. Translated, it gives CSVESGRTSSYEQYF. The chain combines TRBV29-1 with TRBJ2-7; D could derive from TRBD1 or TRBD2 (5 bases each). Trimming shortened V by 2 bases and J by 0 bases, and 14 bases separated the two germline ends. This CDR3 has 15 amino acids. Looked up from germline, CDR1 is SQVTM and CDR2 is ANQGSEA.

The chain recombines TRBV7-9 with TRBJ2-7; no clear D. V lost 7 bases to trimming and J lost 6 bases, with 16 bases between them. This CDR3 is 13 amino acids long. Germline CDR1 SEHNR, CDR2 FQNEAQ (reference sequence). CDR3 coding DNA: TGTGCCAGCAATCCACCCCACGAGCTCGAGCAGTACTTC. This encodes CASNPPHELEQYF.

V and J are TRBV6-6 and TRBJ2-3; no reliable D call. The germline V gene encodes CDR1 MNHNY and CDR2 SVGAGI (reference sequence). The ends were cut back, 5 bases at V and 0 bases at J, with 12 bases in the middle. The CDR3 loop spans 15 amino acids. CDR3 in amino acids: CASSRKHPSTDTQYF. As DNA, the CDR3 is TGTGCCAGCAGTCGAAAACACCCTAGCACAGATACGCAGTATTTT.

The CDR3 region is CASSLDPDRANSPLHF. DNA for the CDR3: TGTGCCAGCAGCTTAGATCCCGACAGGGCAAATTCACCCCTCCACTTT. This chain connects TRBV11-3 to TRBJ1-6; 7 nucleotides match TRBD1. The V gene end was trimmed by 0 bases and the J gene end by 7 bases; junction bases not matched to a gene: 6. Germline V gives CDR1 SGHNT, CDR2 YENEEA. There are 16 residues in the CDR3.

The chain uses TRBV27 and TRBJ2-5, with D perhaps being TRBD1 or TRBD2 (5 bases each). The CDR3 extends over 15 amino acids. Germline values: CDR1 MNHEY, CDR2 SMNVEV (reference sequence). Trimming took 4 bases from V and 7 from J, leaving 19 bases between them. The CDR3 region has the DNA TGTGCCAGCAGTTCCCCACTGGGGCAGGCGGGGACCCAGTACTTC. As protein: CASSSPLGQAGTQYF.

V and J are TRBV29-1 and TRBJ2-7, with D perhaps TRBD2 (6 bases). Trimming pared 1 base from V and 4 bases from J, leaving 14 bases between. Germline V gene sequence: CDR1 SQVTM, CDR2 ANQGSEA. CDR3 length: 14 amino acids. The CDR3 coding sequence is TGCAGCGTTGAAGTGGAGAGAGGGACTTACGAGCAGTACTTC. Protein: CSVEVERGTYEQYF.

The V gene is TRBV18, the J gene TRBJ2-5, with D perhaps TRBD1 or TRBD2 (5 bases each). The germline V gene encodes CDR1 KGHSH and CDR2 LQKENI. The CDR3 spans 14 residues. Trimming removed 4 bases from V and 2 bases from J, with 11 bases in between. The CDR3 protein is CASSQGTEQETQYF. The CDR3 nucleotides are TGTGCCAGCTCACAGGGGACGGAGCAAGAGACCCAGTACTTC.

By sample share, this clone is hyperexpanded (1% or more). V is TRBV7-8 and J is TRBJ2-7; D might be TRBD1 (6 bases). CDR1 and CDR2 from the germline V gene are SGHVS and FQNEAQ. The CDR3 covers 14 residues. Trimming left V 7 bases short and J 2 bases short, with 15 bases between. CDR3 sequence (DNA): TGTGCCAGCAATCGTAGACAGGCCCCCTACGAGCAGTACTTC. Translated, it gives CASNRRQAPYEQYF.

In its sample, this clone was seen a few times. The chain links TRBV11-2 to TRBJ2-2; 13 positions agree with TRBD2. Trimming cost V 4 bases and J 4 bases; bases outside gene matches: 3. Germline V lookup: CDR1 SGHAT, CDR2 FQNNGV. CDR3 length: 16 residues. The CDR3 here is CASSSRLAGGTGELFF. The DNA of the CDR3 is TGTGCCAGCAGCTCCCGACTAGCGGGGGGCACCGGGGAGCTGTTTTTT.